This T cell receptor beta chain was identified in a study of early T cells in non-severe SARS-CoV-2 infection (dated by TCRdb to about 2021). In the study overall: TCR sequencing used bulk RNA from unsorted whole blood, so alpha and beta chains could not be paired.

The study at large found these results: VDJdb matching was skewed toward anti-spike CD8 responses and likely underestimated virus-specific expansions, missing private and CD4 specificities.

Receptor amplification or capture employed 5' RACE. TCRdb shows the sequencer as NextSeq 500. In the TCR library protocol, unique molecular identifiers were attached to individual cDNA molecules to correct for PCR bias and sequencing error. TCR alpha and beta chains were both sequenced, and the abundances of alpha and beta sequences in each sample were closely correlated with each other. The paper's data handling went like this. Decombinator V4 was used to annotate the V gene, J gene and CDR3 of the TCR sequences. TCRs were defined as expanded if a significant change between any two time points was detected under a Poisson model with p below 0.0001. TCR abundances were normalised to the total number of TCRs sequenced per sample and were expressed as counts per million. TRAV1-2 paired with TRAJ12, TRAJ20 or TRAJ33 defined MAIT TCRs, while TRAV10 paired with TRAJ18 defined iNKT TCRs. VDJdb, accessed on 1 November 2021, was searched for TCRs annotated for CMV, EBV and SARS-CoV-2, and TCRs annotated for more than one antigen were excluded. TCRdb ran its own pipeline on the public reads, namely fastp trimming at Q25 and MiXCR clone calling, and kept in-frame beta chains. Identical CDR3 proteins give one entry, which carries the most common genes and DNA. For this entry, the V and J calls and clone size follow TCRdb and not the study's own pipeline. The sample has tens of thousands of distinct CDR3 sequences on record, about 13% of them singletons. The ten largest clones take up 7.5% to 9% of the sample.

The CDR3 has 13 amino acids, counting the end cysteine and phenylalanine. Only CDR3 DNA is held: 39 bases, read in frame from base 1. V is reduced by 5 bases and J by 0 bases, leaving a spacing of 7 bases between them. In the germline V gene (reference sequence), CDR1 corresponds to LGHDT and CDR2 to YNNKEL. Comments on this clonotype: Its antigen is currently not known. Per-base quality was not reported, and no clone a single base away is much larger than it.

This was a case-control study nested in a cohort of healthcare workers in London, UK, who had nasopharyngeal swab PCR tests and blood samples taken every week. Between 23 and 31 March 2020, the week of the UK lockdown, healthcare workers were enrolled and then followed up weekly for as long as 16 weeks. Here the chain combines TRBV3-1 and TRBJ1-1, with an unclear D gene assignment. The specimen sequenced was whole blood. The sequence derives from an adult who was a healthcare worker with PCR-confirmed SARS-CoV-2 infection or an uninfected control (not recorded which). Read as DNA, the sequence is TGTGCCAGCAGCGACGACATGAACACTGAAGCTTTCTTT. It is translated as CASSDDMNTEAFF.